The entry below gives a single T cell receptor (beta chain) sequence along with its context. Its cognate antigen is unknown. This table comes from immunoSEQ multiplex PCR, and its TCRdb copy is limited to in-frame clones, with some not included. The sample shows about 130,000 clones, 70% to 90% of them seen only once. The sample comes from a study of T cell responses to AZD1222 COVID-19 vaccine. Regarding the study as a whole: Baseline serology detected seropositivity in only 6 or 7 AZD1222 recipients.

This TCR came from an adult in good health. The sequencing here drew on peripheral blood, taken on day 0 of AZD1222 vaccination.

The CDR3 loop reads CASSYGSAAEAFF. CDR3 in DNA: TGTGCCAGCAGTTACGGGTCCGCGGCTGAAGCTTTCTTT. The chain has TRBV6-5 and TRBJ1-1; the D is unclear. Looked up from germline, CDR1 is MNHEY and CDR2 is SVGAGI. This CDR3 contains 13 residues. V was shortened by 2 bases and J by 6 bases, with 10 bases between the two germline ends.